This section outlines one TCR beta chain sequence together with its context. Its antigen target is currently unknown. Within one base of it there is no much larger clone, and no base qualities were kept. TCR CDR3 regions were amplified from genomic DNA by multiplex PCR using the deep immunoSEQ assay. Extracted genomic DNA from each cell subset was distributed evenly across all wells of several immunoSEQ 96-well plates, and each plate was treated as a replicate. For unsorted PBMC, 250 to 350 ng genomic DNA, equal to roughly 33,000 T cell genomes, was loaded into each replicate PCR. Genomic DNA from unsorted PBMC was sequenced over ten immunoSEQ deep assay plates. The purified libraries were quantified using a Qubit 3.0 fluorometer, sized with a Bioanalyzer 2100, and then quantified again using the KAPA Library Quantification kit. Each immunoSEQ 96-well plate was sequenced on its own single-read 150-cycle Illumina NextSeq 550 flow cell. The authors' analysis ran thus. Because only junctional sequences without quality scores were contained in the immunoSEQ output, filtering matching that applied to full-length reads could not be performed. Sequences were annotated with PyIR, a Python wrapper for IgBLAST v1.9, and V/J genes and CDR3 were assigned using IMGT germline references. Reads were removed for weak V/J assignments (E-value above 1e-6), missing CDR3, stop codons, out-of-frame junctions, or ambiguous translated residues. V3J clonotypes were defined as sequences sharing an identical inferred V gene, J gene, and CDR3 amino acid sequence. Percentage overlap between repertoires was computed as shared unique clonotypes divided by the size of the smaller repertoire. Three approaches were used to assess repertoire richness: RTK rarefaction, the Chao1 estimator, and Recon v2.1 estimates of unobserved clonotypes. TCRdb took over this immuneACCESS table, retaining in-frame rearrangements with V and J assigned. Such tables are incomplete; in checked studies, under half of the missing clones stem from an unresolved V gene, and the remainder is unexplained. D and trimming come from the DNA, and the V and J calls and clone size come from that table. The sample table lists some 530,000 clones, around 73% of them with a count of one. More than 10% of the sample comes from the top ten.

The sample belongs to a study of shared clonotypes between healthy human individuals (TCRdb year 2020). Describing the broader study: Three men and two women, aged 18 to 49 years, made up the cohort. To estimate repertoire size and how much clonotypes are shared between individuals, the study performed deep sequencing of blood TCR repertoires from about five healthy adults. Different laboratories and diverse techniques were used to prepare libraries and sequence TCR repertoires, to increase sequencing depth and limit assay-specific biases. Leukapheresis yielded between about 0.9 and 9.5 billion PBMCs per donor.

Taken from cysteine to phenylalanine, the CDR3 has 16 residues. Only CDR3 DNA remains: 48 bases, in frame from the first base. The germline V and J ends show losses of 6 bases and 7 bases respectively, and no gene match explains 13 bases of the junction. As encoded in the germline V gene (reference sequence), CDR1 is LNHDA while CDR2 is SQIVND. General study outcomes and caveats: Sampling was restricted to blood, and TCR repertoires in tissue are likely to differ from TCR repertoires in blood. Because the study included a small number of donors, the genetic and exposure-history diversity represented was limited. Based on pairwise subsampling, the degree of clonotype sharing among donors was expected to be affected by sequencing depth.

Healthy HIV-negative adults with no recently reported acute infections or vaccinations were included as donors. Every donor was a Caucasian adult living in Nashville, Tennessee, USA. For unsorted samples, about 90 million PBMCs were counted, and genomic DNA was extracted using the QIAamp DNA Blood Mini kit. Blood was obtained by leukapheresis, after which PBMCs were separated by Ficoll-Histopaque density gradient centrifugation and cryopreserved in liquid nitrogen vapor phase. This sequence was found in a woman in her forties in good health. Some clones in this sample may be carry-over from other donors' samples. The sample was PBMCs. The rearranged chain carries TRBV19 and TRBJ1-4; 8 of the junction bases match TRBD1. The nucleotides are TGTGCCAGTAGCCTCCGTTTGCGGACAGGGTCTGAAAAACTGTTTTTT. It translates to CASSLRLRTGSEKLFF.